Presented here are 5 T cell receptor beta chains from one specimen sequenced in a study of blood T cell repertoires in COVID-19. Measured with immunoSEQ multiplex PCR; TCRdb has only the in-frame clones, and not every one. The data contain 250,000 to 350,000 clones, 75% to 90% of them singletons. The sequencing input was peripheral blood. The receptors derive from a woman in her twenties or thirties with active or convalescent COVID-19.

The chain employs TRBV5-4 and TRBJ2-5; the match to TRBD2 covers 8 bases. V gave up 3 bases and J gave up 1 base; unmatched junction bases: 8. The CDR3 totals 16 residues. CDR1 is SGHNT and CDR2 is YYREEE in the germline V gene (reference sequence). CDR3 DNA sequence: TGTGCCAGCAGCTCCGCCGGACTAGCACTCCAAGAGACCCAGTACTTC. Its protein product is CASSSAGLALQETQYF.

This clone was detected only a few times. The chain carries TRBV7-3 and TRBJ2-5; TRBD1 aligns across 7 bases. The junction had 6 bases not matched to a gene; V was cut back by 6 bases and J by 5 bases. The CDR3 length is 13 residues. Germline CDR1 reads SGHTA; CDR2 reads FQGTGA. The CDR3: CASSRGTAETQYF. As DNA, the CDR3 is TGTGCCAGCAGTCGTGGGACAGCCGAGACCCAGTACTTC.

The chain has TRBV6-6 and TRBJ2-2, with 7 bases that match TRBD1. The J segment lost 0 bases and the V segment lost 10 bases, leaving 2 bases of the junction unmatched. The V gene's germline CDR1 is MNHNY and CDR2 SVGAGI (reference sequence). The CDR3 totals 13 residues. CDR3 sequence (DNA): TGTGCCACAGGACAGGCGAACACCGGGGAGCTGTTTTTT. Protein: CATGQANTGELFF.

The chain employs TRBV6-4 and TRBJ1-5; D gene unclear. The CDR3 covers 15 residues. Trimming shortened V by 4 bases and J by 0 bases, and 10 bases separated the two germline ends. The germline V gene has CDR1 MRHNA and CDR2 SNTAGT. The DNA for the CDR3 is TGTGCCAGCAGTGTCGGCGGTAATAGCAATCAGCCCCAGCATTTT. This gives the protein CASSVGGNSNQPQHF.

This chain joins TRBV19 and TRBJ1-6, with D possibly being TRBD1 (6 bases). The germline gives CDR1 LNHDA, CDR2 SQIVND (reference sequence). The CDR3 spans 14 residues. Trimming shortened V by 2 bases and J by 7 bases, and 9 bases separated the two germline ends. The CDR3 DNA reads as TGTGCCAGTAGTATACAGGGGAGCAATTCACCCCTCCACTTT. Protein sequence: CASSIQGSNSPLHF.